This T cell receptor (beta chain) was sequenced during a study of T cell responses to AZD1222 COVID-19 vaccine. Using immunoSEQ multiplex PCR, the repertoire was profiled, and TCRdb retains in-frame clones only, with some absent. The sample lists approximately 150,000 clones, about 82% seen once, with around 5.1% in the top ten. A word on this clone: Its specificity is not known.

V dropped 4 bases and J dropped 0 bases, with 13 bases sitting between them. This CDR3 has 15 residues. Germline-derived CDR1 and CDR2 are SGHNT and YYREEE (reference sequence). General observations from the study: In a largely white British group with more females than males, clonal diversity was possibly underestimated. Spike-spanning, vaccine-associated CD4 TCRs were dominant at 160-218 and 743-854.

This sequence joins TRBV5-4 and TRBJ1-2; D is possibly TRBD1 (6 bases). The TCR originated in an adult who received the AZD1222 COVID-19 vaccine. The input for sequencing was peripheral blood, taken 28 days after the second AZD1222 dose. CDR3 loop: CASSDGTSTNYGYTF. CDR3 coding DNA: TGTGCCAGCAGCGATGGGACATCCACTAACTATGGCTACACCTTC.